This note documents a single T cell receptor beta chain sequence. The target antigen is unknown. The data derive from a study of OX40 agonist ivuxolimab in advanced cancers. Whole-study results and caveats: No antigen was identified for the clonally expanded peripheral T cells.

Some clones are missing from TCRdb's copy, which holds only in-frame ones; the method was immunoSEQ multiplex PCR. Of approximately 98,000 clones in the sample, 75% to 95% were seen once. Specimen: CD4+ or CD8+ T cells sorted from blood, collected in a trial of the OX40 agonist ivuxolimab. The receptor comes from an adult with an advanced solid tumor such as melanoma, head and neck, liver or kidney cancer.

CDR3 DNA: TGTGCCAGCAGCTTAGGGTGGGATCAGCCCCAGCATTTT. Protein sequence: CASSLGWDQPQHF. The chain recombines TRBV11-3 with TRBJ1-5; D gene unclear. Trimming left V 1 base short and J 5 bases short, with 6 bases between. Germline CDR1 reads SGHNT; CDR2 reads YENEEA. The CDR3 spans 13 residues.